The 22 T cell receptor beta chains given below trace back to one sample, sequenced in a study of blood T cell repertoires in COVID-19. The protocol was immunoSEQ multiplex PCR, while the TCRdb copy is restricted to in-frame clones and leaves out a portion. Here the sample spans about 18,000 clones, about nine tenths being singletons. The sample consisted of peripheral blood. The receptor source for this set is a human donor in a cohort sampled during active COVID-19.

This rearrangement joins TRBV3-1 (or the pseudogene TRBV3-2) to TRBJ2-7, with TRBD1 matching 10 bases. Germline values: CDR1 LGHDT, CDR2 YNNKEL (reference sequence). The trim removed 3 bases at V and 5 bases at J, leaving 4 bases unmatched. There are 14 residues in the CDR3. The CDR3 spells CASSHWDRGHEQYF. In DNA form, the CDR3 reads TGTGCCAGCAGCCATTGGGACAGGGGCCACGAGCAGTACTTC.

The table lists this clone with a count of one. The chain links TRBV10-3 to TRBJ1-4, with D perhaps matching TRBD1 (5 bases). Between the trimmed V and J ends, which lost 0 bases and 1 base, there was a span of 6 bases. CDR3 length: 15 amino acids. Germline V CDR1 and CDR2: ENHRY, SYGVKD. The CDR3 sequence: CAISESRGTNEKLFF. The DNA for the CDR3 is TGTGCCATCAGTGAGTCTAGGGGAACTAATGAAAAACTGTTTTTT.

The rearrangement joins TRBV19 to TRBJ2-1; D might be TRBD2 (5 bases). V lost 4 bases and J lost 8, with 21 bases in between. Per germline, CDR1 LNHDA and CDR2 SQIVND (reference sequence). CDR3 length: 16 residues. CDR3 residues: CASSTSQWTFIHEQFF. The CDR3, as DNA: TGTGCCAGTAGTACGTCACAGTGGACTTTTATTCATGAGCAGTTCTTC.

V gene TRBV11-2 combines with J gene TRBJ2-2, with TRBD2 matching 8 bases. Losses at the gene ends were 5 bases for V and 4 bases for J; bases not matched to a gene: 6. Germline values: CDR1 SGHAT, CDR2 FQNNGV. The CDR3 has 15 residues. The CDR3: CASSPGTRGTGELFF. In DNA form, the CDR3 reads TGTGCCAGCAGCCCCGGGACTAGGGGCACCGGGGAGCTGTTTTTT.

The CDR3 sequence: CASSVGPPGLGGELFF. CDR3 sequence (DNA): TGTGCCAGCAGCGTAGGCCCCCCGGGTCTCGGAGGGGAGCTGTTTTTT. The gene calls are TRBV9 and TRBJ2-2; D ambiguous. The CDR3 spans 16 residues. The germline V gene encodes CDR1 SGDLS and CDR2 YYNGEE. Trimming pared 0 bases from V and 8 bases from J, leaving 17 bases between.

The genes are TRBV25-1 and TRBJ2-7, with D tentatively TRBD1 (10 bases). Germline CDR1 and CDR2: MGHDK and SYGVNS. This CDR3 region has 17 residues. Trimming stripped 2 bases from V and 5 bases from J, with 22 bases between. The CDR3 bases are TGTGCCAGCAGTGAAGGGGCGGGAGGGACAGGGGTCCACGAGCAGTACTTC. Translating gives CASSEGAGGTGVHEQYF.

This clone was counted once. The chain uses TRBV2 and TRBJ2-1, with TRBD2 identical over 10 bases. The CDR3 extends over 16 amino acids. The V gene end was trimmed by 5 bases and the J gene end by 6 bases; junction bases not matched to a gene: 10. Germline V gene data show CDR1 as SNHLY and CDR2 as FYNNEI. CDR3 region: CASSWASGSFFNEQFF. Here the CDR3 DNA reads TGTGCCAGCAGTTGGGCTAGCGGGAGTTTTTTCAATGAGCAGTTCTTC. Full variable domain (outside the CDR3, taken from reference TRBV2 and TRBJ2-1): EPEVTQTPSHQVTQMGQEVILRCVPISNHLYFYWYRQILGQKVEFLVSFYNNEISEKSEIFDDQFSVERPDGSNFTLKIRSTKLEDSAMYFCASSWASGSFFNEQFFGPGTRLTVL.

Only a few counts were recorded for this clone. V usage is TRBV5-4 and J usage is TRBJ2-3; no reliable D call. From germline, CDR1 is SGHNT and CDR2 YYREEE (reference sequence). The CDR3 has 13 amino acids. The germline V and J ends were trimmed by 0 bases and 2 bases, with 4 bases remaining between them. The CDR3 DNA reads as TGTGCCAGCAGCTTGGAACTCACAGATACGCAGTATTTT. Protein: CASSLELTDTQYF.

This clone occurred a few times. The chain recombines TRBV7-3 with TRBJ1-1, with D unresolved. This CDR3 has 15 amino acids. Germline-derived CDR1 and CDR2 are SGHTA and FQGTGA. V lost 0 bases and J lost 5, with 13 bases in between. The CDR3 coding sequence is TGTGCCAGCAGCTTAACGCCAGGAGGGCAAACTGAAGCTTTCTTT. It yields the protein CASSLTPGGQTEAFF.

CDR3 amino acids: CASSLFGTGEAFF. CDR3 bases: TGTGCCAGCAGTTTATTCGGGACAGGGGAAGCTTTCTTT. The V call is TRBV27, the J call TRBJ1-1, with 9 bases fitting TRBD1. Germline-derived CDR1 and CDR2 are MNHEY and SMNVEV (reference sequence). V gave up 1 base and J gave up 8 bases; unmatched junction bases: 2. The CDR3 has 13 residues.

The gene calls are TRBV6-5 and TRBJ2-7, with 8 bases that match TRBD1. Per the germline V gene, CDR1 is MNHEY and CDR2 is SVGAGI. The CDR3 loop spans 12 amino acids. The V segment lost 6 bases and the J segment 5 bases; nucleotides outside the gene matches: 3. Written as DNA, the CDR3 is TGTGCCAGCAGCCAGGGGGCCCACGAGCAGTACTTC. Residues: CASSQGAHEQYF.

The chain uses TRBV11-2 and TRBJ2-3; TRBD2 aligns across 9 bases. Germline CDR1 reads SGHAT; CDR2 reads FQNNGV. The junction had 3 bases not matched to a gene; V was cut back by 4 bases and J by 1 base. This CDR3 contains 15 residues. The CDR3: CASSSSGTGTDTQYF. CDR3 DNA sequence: TGTGCCAGCAGCTCTAGCGGGACCGGCACAGATACGCAGTATTTT.

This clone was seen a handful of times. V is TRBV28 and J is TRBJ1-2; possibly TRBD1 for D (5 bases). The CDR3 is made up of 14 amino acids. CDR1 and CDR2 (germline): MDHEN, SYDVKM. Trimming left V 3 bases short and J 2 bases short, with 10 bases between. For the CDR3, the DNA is TGTGCCAGCAGTTTGTACCAGGGCAACTATGGCTACACCTTC. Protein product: CASSLYQGNYGYTF.

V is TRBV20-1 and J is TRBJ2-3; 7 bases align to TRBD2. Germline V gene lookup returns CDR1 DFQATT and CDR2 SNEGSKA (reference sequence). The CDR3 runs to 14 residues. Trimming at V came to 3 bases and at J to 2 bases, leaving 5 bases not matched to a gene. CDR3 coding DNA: TGCAGTGCTAGTGATAGCGGGTCCACAGATACGCAGTATTTT. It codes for CSASDSGSTDTQYF.

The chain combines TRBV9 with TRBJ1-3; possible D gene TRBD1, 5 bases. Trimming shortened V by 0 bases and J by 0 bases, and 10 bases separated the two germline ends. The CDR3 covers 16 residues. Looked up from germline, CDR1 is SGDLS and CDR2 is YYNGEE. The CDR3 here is CASSVDGGLSGNTIYF. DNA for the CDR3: TGTGCCAGCAGCGTAGACGGGGGACTCTCTGGAAACACCATATATTTT.

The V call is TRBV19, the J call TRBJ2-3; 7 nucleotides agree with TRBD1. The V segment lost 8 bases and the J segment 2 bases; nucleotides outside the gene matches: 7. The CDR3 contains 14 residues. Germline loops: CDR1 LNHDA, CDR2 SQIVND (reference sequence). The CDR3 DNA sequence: TGTGCCAGTCAGGGACAGAAAATCACAGATACGCAGTATTTT. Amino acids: CASQGQKITDTQYF.

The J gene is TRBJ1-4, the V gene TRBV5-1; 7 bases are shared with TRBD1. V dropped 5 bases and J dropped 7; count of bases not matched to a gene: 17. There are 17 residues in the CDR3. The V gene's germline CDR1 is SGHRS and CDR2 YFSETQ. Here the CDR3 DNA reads TGCGCCAGCAGTTTCGACGTCACAGGGGTGGAGGGTGAAAAACTGTTTTTT. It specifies CASSFDVTGVEGEKLFF.

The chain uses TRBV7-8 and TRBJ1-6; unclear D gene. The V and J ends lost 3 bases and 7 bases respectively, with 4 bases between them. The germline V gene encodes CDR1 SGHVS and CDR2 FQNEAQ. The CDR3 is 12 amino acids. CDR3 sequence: CASSFRNSPLHF. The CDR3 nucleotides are TGTGCCAGCAGCTTTCGGAATTCACCCCTCCACTTT.

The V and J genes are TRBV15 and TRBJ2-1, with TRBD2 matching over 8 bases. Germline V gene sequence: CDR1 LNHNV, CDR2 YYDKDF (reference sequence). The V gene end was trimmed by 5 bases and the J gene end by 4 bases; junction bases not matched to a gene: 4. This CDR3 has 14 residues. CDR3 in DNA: TGTGCCACCAGCGGCGGGGGGCTTTACAATGAGCAGTTCTTC. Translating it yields CATSGGGLYNEQFF.

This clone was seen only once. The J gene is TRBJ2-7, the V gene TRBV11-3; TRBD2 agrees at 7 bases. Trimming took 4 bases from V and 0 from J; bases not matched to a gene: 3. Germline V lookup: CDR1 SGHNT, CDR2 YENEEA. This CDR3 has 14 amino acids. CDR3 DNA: TGTGCCAGCAGCTCACTAGCGAGCTCCTACGAGCAGTACTTC. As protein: CASSSLASSYEQYF.

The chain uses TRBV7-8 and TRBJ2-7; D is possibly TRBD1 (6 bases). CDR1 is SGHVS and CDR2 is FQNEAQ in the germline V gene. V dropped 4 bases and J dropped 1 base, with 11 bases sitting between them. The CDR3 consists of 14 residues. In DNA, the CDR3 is TGTGCCAGCAGCTACGACAGGACTTCCTACGAGCAGTACTTC. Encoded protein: CASSYDRTSYEQYF.

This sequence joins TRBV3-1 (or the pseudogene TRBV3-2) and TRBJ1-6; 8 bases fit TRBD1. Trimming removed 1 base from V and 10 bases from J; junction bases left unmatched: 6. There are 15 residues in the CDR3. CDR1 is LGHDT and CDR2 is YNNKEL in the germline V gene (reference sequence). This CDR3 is CASSQVRQGNSPLHF. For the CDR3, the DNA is TGTGCCAGCAGCCAAGTAAGACAGGGGAACTCACCCCTCCACTTT.